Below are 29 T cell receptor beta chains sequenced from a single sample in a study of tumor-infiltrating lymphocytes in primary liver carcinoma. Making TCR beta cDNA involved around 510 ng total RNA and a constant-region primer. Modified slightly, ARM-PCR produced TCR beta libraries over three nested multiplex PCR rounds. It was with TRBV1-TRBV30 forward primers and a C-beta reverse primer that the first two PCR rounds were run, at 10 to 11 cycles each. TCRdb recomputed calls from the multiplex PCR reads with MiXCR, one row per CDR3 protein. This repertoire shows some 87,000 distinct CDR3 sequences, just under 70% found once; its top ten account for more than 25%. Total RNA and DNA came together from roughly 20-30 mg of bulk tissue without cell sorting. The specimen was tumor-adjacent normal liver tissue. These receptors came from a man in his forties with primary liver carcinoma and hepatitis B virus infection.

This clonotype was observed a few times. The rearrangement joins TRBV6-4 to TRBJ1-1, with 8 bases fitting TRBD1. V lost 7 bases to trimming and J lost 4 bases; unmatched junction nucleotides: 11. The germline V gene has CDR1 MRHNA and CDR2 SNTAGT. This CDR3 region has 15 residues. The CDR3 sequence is CASNRTGRPLTEAFF. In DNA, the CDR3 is TGTGCCAGCAATCGGACAGGGAGGCCCCTCACTGAAGCTTTCTTT.

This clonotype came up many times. The CDR3, as DNA: TGTGCCAGCAGTTCCCGCGCTAGTTTGAGGGACAATGAGCAGTTCTTC. It codes for CASSSRASLRDNEQFF. The J gene is TRBJ2-1, the V gene TRBV6-6; tentative D call: TRBD2 (5 bases). V shed 4 bases and J shed 5 bases, with 18 bases lying between them. The germline V gene encodes CDR1 MNHNY and CDR2 SVGAGI (reference sequence). The CDR3 length is 16 residues.

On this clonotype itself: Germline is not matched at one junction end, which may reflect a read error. CDR3 residues: CASSSTAGSNGQFF. In DNA form, the CDR3 reads TGTGCCAGCAGTTCCACTGCAGGCAGTAATGGGCAGTTCTTC. The chain employs TRBV11-2 and TRBJ2-1; D gene uncertain. Germline CDR1 is SGHAT and CDR2 is FQNNGV. The CDR3 is made up of 14 amino acids.

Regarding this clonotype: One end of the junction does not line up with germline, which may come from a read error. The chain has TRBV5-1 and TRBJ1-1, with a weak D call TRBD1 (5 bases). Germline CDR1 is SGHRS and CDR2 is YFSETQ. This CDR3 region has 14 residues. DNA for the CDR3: TGCGCCAGCACCTTGGAGTCGGGGGTCACTGAAGCTTTCTTT. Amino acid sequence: CASTLESGVTEAFF. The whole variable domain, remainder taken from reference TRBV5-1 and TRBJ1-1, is KAGVTQTPRYLIKTRGQQVTLSCSPISGHRSVSWYQQTPGQGLQFLFEYFSETQRNKGNFPGRFSGRQFSNSRSEMNVSTLELGDSALYLCASTLESGVTEAFFGQGTRLTVV.

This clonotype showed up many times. CDR3 amino acids: CASSQGGLNNQPQHF. The DNA of the CDR3 is TGCGCCAGCAGCCAAGGGGGGTTGAATAATCAGCCCCAGCATTTT. V is TRBV4-1 and J is TRBJ1-5; a weak D match, TRBD1 (5 bases). V lost 1 base and J 4 bases, leaving 11 bases between the germline ends. The CDR3 loop spans 15 amino acids. Germline values: CDR1 MGHRA, CDR2 YSYEKL.

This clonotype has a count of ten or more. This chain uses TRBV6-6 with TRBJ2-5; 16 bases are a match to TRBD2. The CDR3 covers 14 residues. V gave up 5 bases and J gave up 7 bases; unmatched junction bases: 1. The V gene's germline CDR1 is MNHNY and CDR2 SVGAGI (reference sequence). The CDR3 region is CASSGTSGGGTQYF. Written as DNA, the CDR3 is TGTGCCAGCAGTGGGACTAGCGGGGGGGGGACCCAGTACTTC.

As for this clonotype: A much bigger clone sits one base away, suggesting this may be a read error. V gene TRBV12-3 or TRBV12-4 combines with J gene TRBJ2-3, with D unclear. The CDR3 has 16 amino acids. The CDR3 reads CASNSGSATTTDTEYF. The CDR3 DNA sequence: TGTGCCAGCAACTCTGGGTCAGCTACTACCACAGATACGGAGTATTTT.

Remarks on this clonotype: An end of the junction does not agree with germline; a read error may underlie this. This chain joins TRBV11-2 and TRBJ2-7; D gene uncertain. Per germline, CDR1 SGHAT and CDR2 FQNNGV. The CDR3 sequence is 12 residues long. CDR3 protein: CASGLVQKEQCF. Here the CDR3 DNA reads TGTGCCAGCGGTTTAGTTCAGAAGGAGCAGTGCTTC.

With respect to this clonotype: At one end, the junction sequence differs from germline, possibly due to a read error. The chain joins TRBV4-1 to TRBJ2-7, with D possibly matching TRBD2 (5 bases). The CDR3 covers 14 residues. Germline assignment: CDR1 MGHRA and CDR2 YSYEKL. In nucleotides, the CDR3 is TGCGCCAGCAGACCGGGGTCGGGCTCCTATGAGCAGTACTTC. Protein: CASRPGSGSYEQYF.

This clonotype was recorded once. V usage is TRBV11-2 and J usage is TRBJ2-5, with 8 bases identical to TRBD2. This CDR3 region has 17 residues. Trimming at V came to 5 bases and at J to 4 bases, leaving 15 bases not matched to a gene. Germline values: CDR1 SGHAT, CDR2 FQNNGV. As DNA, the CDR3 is TGTGCCAGCAGCGACCTGACAGGAGCGGGAGAACGAGAGACCCAGTACTTC. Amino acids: CASSDLTGAGERETQYF.

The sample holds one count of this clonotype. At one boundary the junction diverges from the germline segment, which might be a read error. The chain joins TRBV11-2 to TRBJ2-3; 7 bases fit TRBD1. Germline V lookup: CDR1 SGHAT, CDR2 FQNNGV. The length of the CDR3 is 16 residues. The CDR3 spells CTSSPPGGRGTDTQYF. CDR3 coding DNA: TGTACCAGCAGCCCGCCAGGGGGTAGGGGCACAGATACGCAGTATTTT.

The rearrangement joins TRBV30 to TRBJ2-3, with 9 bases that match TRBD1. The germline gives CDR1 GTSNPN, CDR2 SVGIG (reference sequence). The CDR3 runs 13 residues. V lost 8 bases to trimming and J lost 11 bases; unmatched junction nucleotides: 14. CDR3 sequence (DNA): TGTGCCCTTGGGACAGGGCCACAGGATGGGCAGTATTTT. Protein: CALGTGPQDGQYF.

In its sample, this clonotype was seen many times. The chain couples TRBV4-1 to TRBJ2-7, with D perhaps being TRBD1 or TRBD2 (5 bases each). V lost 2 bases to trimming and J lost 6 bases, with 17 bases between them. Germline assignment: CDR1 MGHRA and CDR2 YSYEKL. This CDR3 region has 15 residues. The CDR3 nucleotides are TGCGCCAGCAGCCAAAAGGGGCTGCGGGCCCCCGAGCAGTACTTC. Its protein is CASSQKGLRAPEQYF.

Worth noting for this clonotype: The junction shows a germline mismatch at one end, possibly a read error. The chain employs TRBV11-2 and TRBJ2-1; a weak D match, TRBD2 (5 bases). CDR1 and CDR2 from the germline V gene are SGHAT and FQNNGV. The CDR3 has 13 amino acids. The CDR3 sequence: CANSLVVGAEQLF. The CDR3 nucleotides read TGTGCCAACAGCTTAGTGGTGGGAGCTGAGCAGTTGTTC.

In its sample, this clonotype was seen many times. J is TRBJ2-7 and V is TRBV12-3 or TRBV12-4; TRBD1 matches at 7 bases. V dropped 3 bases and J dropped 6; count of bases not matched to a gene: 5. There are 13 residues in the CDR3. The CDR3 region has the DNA TGTGCCAGCAGTTTTACAGGGGAAGGCGAGCAGTACTTC. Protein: CASSFTGEGEQYF.

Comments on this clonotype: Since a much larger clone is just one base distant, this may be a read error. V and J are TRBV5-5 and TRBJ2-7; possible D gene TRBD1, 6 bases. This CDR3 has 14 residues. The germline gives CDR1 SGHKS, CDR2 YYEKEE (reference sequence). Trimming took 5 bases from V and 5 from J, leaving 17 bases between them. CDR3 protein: CASSGMRDTHEQYF. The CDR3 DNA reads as TGTGCCAGCAGTGGAATGAGGGACACCCACGAGCAGTACTTC.

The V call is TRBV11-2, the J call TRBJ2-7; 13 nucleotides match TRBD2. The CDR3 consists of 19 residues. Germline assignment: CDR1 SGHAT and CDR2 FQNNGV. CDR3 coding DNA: TGTGTCTGCAGCTTAATTACTAGCGGGAGGGCCGACCCTCTCTACGAGCAGTACTTC. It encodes CVCSLITSGRADPLYEQYF.

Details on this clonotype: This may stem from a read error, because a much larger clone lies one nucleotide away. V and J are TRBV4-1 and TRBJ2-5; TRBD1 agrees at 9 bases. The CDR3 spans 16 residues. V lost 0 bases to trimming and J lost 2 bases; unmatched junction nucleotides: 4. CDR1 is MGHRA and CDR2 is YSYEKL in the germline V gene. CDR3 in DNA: TGCGCCAGCAGCCAAGATGGGACAGGGACGCAAGAGACCCAGTACTTC. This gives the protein CASSQDGTGTQETQYF.

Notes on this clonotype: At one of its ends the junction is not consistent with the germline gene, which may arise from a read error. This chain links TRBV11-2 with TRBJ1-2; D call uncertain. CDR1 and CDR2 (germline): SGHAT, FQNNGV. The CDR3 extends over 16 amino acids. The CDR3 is CAISLGGAGTIYGYTF. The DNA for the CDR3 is TGTGCCATCAGCTTAGGTGGTGCAGGTACCATCTATGGCTACACCTTC. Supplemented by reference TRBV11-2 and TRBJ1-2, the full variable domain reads EAGVAQSPRYKIIEKRQSVAFWCNPISGHATLYWYQQILGQGPKLLIQFQNNGVVDDSQLPKDRFSAERLKGVDSTLKIQPAKLEDSAVYLCAISLGGAGTIYGYTFGSGTRLTVV.

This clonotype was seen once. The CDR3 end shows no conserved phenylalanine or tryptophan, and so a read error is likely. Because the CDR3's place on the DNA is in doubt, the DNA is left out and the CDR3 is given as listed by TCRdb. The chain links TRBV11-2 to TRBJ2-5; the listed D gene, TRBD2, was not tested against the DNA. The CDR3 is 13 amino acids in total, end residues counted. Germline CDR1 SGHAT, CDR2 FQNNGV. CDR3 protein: CASSFSVGETPYL.

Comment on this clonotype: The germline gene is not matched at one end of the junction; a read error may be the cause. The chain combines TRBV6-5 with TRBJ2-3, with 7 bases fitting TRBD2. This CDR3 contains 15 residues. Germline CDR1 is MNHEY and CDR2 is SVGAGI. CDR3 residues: CASSGHGGITDTQYF. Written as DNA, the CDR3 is TGTGCCAGCAGCGGACACGGGGGGATCACAGATACACAGTATTTT.

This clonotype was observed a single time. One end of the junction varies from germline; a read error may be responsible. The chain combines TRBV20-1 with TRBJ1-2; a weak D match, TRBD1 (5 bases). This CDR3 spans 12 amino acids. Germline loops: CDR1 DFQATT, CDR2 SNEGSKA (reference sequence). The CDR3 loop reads CSALGGNYGYAF. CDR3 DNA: TGCAGTGCTCTGGGGGGGAACTATGGCTACGCCTTC.

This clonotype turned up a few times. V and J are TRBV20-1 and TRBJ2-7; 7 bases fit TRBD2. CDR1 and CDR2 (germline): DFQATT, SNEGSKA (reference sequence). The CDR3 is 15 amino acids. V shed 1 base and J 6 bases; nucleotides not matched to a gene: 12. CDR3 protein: CSARVGGARVGEQYF. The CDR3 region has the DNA TGCAGTGCTAGAGTGGGAGGGGCTAGGGTCGGCGAGCAGTACTTC.

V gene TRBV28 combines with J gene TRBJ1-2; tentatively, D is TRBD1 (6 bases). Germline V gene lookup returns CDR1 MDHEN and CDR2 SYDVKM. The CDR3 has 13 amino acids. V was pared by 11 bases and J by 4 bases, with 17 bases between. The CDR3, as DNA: TGTGCCTGCTCATTCGGCAGGGGCTATGGCTACACCTTC. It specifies CACSFGRGYGYTF.

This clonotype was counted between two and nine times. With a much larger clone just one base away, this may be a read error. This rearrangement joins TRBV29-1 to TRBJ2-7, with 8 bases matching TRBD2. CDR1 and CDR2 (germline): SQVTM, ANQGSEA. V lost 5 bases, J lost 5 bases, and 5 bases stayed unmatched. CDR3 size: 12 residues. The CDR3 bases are TGCAGCGTTTACGGGGGGGCGGACGAGCAGTACTTC. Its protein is CSVYGGADEQYF.

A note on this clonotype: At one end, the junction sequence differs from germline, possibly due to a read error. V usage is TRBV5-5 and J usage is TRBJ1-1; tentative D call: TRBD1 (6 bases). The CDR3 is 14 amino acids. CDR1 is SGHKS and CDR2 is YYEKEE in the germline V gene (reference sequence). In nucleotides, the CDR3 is TGTGCCAGCAGTCCCACAGGGTCTTCCTCTGAAACTTTCTTT. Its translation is CASSPTGSSSETFF.

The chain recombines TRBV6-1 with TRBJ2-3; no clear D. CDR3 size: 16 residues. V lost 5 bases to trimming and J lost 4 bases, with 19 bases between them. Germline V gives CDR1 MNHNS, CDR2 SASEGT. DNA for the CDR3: TGTGCCAGCAGTCAATTAATGGGTTTAACCGCAGATACGCAGTATTTT. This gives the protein CASSQLMGLTADTQYF.

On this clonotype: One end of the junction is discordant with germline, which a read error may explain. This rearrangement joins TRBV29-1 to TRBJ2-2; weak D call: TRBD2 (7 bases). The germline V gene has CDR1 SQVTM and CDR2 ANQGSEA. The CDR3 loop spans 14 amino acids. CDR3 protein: CSAAAGANTGVLFF. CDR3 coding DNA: TGCAGCGCTGCTGCGGGGGCAAACACCGGGGTGCTGTTTTTT.

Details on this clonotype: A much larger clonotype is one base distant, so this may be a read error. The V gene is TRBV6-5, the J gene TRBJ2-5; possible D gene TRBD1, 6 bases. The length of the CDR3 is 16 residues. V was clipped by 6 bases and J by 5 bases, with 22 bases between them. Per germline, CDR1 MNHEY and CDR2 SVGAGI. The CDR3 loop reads CASSPTQWGPRETQYF. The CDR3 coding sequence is TGTGCCAGCAGCCCCACCCAGTGGGGGCCCCGGGAGACCCAGTACTTC.